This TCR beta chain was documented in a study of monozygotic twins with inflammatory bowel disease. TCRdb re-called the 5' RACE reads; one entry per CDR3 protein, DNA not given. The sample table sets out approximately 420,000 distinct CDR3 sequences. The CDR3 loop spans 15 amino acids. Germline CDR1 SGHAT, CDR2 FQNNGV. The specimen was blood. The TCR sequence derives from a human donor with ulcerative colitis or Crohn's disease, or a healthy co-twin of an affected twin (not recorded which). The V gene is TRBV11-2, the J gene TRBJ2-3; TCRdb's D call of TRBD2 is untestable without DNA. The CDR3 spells CASSPSGRVTDTQYF.